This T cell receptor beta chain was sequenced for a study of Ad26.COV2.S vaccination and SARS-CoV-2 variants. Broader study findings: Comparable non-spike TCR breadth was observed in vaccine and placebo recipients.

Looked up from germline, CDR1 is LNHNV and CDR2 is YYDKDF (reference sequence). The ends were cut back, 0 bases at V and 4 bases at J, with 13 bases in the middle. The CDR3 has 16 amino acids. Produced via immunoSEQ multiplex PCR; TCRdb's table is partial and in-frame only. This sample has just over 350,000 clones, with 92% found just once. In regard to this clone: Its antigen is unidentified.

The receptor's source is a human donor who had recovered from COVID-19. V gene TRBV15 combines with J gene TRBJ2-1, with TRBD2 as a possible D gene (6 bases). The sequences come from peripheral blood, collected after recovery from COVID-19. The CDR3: CATSRDRGGLYNEQFF. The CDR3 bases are TGTGCCACCAGCAGAGATAGGGGAGGCCTTTACAATGAGCAGTTCTTC.